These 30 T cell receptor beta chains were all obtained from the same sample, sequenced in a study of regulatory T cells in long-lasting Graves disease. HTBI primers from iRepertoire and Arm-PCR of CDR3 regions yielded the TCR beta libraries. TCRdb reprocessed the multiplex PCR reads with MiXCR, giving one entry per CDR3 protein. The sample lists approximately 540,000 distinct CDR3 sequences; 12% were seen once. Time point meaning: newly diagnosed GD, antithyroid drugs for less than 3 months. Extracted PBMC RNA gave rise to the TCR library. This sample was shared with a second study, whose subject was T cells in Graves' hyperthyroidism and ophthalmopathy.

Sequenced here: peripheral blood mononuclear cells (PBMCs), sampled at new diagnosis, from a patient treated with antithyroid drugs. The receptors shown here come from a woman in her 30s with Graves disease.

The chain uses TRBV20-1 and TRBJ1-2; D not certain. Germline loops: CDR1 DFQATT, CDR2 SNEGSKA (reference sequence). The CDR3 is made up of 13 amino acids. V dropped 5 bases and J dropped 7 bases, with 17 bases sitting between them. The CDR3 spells CSAPRRVWGGYTF. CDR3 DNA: TGCAGTGCTCCCCGGCGAGTGTGGGGTGGCTACACCTTC.

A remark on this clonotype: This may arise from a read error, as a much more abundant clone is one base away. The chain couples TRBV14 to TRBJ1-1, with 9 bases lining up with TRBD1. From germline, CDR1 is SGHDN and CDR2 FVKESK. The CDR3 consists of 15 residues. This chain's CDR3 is CASSPWTGAGTGAFF. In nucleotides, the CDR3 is TGTGCCAGCAGCCCCTGGACAGGGGCAGGAACTGGAGCTTTCTTT. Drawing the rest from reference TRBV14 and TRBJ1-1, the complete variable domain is EAGVTQFPSHSVIEKGQTVTLRCDPISGHDNLYWYRRVMGKEIKFLLHFVKESKQDESGMPNNRFLAERTGGTYSTLKVQPAELEDSGVYFCASSPWTGAGTGAFFGQGTRLTVV.

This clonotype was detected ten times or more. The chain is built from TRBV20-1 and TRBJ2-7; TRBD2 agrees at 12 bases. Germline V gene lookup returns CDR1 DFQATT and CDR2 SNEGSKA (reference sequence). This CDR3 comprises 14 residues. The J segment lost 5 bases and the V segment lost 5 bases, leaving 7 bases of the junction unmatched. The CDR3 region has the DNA TGCAGTGCTTTGACTAGCGGGAGAGGGAACGAGCAGTACTTC. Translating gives CSALTSGRGNEQYF.

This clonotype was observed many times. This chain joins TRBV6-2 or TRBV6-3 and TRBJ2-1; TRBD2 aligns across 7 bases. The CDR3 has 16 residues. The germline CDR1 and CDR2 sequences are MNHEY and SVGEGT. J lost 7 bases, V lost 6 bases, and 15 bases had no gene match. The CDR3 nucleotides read TGTGCCAGCAGCAAACGAAGGGGAGGGCTGGGAAATGAGCAGTTCTTC. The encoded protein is CASSKRRGGLGNEQFF.

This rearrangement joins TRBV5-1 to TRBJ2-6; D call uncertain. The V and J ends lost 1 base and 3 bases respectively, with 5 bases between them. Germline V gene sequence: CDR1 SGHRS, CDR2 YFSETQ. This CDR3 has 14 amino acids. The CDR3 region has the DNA TGCGCCAGCAGCTTGACTGGTGGGGCCAACGTCCTGACTTTC. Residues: CASSLTGGANVLTF.

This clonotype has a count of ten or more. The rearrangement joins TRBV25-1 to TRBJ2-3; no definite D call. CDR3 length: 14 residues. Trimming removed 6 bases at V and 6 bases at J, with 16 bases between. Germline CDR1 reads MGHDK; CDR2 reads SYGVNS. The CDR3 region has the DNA TGTGCCAGCAGGGACGTCCTACAATCTGATACGCAGTATTTT. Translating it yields CASRDVLQSDTQYF.

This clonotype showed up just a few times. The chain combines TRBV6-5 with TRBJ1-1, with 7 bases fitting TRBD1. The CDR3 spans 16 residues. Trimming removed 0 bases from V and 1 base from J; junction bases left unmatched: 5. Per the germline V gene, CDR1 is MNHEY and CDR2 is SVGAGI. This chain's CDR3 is CASSYSRTGPNTEAFF. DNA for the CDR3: TGTGCCAGCAGTTACTCGAGGACAGGTCCGAACACTGAAGCTTTCTTT.

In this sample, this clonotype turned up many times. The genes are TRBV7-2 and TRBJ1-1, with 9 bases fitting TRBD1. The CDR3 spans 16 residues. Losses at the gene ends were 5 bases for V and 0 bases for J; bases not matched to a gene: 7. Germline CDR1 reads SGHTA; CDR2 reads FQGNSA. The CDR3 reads CASSLRGTGLNTEAFF. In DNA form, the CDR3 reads TGTGCCAGCAGCCTGAGAGGGACAGGGTTGAACACTGAAGCTTTCTTT.

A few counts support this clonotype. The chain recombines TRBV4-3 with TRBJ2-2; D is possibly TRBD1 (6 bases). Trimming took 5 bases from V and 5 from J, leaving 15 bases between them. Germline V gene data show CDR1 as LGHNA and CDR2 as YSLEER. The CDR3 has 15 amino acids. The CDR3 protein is CASSSRGFGTGELFF. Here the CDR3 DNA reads TGCGCCAGCAGCTCCAGGGGATTCGGAACCGGGGAGCTGTTTTTT.

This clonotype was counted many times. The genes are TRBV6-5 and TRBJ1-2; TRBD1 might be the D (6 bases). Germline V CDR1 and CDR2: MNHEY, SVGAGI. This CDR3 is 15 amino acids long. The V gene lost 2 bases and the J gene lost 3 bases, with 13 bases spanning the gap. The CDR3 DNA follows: TGTGCCAGCAGTTACGACCCAGGGGTACACTATGGCTACACCTTC. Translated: CASSYDPGVHYGYTF.

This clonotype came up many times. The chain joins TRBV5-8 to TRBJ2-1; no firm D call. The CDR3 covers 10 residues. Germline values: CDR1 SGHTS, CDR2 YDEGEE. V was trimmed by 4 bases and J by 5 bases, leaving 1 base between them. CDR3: CASSHNEQFF. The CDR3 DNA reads TGTGCCAGCAGCCACAATGAGCAGTTCTTC.

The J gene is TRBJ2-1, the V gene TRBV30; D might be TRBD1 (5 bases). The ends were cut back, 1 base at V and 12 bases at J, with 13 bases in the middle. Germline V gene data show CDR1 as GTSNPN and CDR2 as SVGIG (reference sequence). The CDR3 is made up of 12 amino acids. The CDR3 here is CAWSGPLGPQFF. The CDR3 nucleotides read TGTGCCTGGAGTGGTCCTCTGGGGCCGCAGTTCTTC.

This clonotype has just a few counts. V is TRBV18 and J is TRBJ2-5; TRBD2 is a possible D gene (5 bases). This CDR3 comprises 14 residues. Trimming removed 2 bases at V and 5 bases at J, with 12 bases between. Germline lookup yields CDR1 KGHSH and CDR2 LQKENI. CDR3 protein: CASSPAGARETQYF. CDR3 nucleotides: TGTGCCAGCTCACCAGCGGGCGCGAGGGAGACCCAGTACTTC.

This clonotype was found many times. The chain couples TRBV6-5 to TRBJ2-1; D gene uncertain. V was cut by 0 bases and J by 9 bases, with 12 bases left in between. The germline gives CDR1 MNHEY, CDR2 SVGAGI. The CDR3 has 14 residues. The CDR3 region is CASSYSGLVGEQFF. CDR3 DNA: TGTGCCAGCAGTTACTCTGGCTTGGTCGGTGAGCAGTTCTTC.

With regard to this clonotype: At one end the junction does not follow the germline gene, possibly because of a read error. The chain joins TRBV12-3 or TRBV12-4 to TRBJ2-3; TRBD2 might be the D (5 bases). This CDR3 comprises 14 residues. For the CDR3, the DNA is TGTGCCAGCAGCCTCAGCGGTAGCACAGATGCGCAGTATTTT. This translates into CASSLSGSTDAQYF.

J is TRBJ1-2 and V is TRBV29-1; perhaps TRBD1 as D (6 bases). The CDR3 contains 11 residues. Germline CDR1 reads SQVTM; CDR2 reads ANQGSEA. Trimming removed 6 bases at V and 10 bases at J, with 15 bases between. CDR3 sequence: CSVTGMGDYTF. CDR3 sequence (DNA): TGCAGCGTAACAGGGATGGGTGACTACACCTTC.

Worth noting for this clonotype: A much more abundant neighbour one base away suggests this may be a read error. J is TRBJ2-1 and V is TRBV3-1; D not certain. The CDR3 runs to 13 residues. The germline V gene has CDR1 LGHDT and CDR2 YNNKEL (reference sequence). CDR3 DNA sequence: TGTGGCAGCAGCCCCCTACCGATTAGTGAGCAGTTCTTC. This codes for CGSSPLPISEQFF.

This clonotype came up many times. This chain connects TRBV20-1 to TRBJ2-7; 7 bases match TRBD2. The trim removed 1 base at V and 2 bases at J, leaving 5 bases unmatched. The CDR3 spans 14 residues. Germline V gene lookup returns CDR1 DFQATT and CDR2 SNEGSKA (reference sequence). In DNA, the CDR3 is TGCAGTGCTAGAGTGGTGGGAGGGCCCTACGAGCAGTACTTC. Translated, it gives CSARVVGGPYEQYF.

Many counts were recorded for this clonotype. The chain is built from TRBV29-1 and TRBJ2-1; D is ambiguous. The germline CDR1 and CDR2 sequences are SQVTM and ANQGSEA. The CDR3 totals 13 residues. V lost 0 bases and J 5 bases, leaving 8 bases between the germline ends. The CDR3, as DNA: TGCAGCGTTGAAGATCCGATCCACAATGAGCAGTTCTTC. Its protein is CSVEDPIHNEQFF.

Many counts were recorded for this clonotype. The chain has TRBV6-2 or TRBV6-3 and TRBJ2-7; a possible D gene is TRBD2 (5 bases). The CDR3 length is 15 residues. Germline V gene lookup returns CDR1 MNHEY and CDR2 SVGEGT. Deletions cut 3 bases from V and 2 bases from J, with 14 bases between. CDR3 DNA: TGTGCCAGCAGTTATGGGTCGGGAAAGCCCTACGAGCAGTACTTC. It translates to CASSYGSGKPYEQYF.

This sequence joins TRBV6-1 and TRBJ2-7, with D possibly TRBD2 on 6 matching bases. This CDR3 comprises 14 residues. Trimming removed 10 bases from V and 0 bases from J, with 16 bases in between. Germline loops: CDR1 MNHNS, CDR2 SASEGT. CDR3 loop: CATRAGGSSYEQYF. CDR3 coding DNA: TGTGCCACCAGAGCGGGCGGCAGCTCCTACGAGCAGTACTTC.

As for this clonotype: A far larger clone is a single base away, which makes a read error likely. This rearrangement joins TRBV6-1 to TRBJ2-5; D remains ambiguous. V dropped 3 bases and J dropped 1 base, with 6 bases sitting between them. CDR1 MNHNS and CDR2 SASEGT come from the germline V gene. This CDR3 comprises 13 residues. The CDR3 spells CASSESSQETQYF. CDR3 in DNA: TGTGCCAGCAGTGAGTCCAGCCAAGAGACCCAGTACTTC.

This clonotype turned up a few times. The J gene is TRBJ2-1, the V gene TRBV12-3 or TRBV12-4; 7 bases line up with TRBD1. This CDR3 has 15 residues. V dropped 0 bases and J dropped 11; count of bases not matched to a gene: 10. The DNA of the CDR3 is TGTGCCAGCAGTTTAGCGCGGCAGGGGGTGCATAAGCAGTTCTTC. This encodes CASSLARQGVHKQFF.

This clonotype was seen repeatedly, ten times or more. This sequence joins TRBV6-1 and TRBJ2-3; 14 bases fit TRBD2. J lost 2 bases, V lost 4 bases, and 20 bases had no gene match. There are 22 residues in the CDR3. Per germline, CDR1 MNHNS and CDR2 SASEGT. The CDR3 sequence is CASSVARVLGLAGEAVTDTQYF. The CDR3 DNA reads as TGTGCCAGCAGTGTTGCCCGAGTGTTGGGACTAGCGGGAGAAGCGGTCACAGATACGCAGTATTTT.

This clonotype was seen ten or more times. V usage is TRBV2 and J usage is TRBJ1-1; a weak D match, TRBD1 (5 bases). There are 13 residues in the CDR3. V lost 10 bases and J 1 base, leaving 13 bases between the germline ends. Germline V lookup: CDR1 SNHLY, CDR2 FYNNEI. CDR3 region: CANSGQGNTEAFF. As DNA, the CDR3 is TGTGCCAACTCAGGGCAGGGGAACACTGAAGCTTTCTTT. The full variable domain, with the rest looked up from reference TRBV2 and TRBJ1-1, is EPEVTQTPSHQVTQMGQEVILRCVPISNHLYFYWYRQILGQKVEFLVSFYNNEISEKSEIFDDQFSVERPDGSNFTLKIRSTKLEDSAMYFCANSGQGNTEAFFGQGTRLTVV.

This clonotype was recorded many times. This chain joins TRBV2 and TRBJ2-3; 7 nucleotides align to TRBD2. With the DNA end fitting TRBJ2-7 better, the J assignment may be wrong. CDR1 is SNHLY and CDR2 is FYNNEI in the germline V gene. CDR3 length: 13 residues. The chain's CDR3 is CASRETSRYEQYF. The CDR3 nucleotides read TGTGCCAGCAGGGAGACTAGCAGGTACGAGCAGTACTTC.

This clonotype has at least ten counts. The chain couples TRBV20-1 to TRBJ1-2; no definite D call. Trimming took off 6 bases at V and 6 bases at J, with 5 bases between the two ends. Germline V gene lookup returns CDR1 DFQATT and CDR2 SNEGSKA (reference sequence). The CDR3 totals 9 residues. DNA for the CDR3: TGCAGTGCAGGAGATGGCTACACCTTC. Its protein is CSAGDGYTF.

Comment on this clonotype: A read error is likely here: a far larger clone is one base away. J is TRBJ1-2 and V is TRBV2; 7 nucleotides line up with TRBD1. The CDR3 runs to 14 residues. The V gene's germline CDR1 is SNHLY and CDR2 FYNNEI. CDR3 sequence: CVSSVTGVSYGYTF. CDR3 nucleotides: TGTGTCAGCAGTGTTACAGGGGTGAGCTATGGCTACACCTTC.

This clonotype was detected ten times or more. This CDR3 reads CSARDGGDSPLHF. The CDR3 DNA reads TGCAGTGCTAGAGATGGAGGTGATTCACCCCTCCACTTT. V and J are TRBV20-1 and TRBJ1-6; D gene ambiguous. The CDR3 consists of 13 residues. The germline gives CDR1 DFQATT, CDR2 SNEGSKA (reference sequence). Trimming cost V 0 bases and J 8 bases, with 8 bases left between them.

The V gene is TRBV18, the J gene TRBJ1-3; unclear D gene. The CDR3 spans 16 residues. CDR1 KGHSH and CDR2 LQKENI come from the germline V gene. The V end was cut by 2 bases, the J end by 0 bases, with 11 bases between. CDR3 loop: CASSPVTVASGNTIYF. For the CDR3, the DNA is TGTGCCAGCTCACCAGTAACGGTCGCCTCTGGAAACACCATATATTTT.